This paragraph covers one TCR beta chain sequence. The CDR3 has 12 residues. The germline CDR1 and CDR2 sequences are SQVTM and ANQGSEA. The V end was cut by 5 bases, the J end by 2 bases, with 10 bases between. In the PCR, 60 Vbeta and 13 Jbeta primers were used. The method was immunoSEQ multiplex PCR; TCRdb's version includes in-frame clones alone and lacks a portion of them. The specimen's table records about 74,000 clones. This sample was taken from a study of cytomegalovirus exposure and HLA in healthy donors. This sequence was found in a female donor in good health and CMV-seropositive. The chain carries TRBV29-1 and TRBJ2-7; D unresolved. The specimen sequenced was PBMCs. The CDR3 DNA reads as TGCAGCGTTCCGGGTCCGACCTACGAGCAGTACTTC. Its translation: CSVPGPTYEQYF.